Shown below are 26 T cell receptor beta chains from a single sample sequenced in a study of T cell changes during pregnancy in multiple sclerosis. Clones were read by immunoSEQ multiplex PCR, and TCRdb kept only the in-frame ones, dropping some. In the table there are 2,000 to 2,500 clones, about 82% of which are singletons. The sequencing input was CD4+ T cells from PBMCs (not recorded whether the cells were cultured). The receptors derive from a female patient with multiple sclerosis, enrolled in a pregnancy study. Some clones in this sample may be carry-over from other donors' samples.

By share, this clone counts as large. J is TRBJ2-7 and V is TRBV27; unclear D gene. The germline V gene has CDR1 MNHEY and CDR2 SMNVEV (reference sequence). Trimming removed 0 bases at V and 4 bases at J, with 7 bases between. The CDR3 covers 13 residues. The CDR3 DNA is TGTGCCAGCAGTTTATCGGGCGAGTACGAGCAGTACTTC. Amino acid sequence: CASSLSGEYEQYF.

The chain has TRBV5-4 and TRBJ2-2; 10 bases map to TRBD1. This CDR3 region has 15 residues. With 2 bases clipped from V and 6 bases from J, the junction kept 4 bases outside the gene matches. CDR1 is SGHNT and CDR2 is YYREEE in the germline V gene (reference sequence). CDR3 sequence (DNA): TGTGCCAGCAGCTTACCGGGACAGGGGTCCGGGGAGCTGTTTTTT. Amino acid sequence: CASSLPGQGSGELFF. Variable domain in full (rest from reference TRBV5-4 and TRBJ2-2): ETGVTQSPTHLIKTRGQQVTLRCSSQSGHNTVSWYQQALGQGPQFIFQYYREEENGRGNFPPRFSGLQFPNYSSELNVNALELDDSALYLCASSLPGQGSGELFFGEGSRLTVL.

This chain joins TRBV28 and TRBJ2-2, with a weak D call TRBD1 (6 bases). The CDR3 totals 15 residues. Germline assignment: CDR1 MDHEN and CDR2 SYDVKM. V lost 2 bases, J lost 3 bases, and 10 bases lay in between. The CDR3 is CASSLGTRDTGELFF. Here the CDR3 DNA reads TGTGCCAGCAGTTTAGGGACAAGGGACACCGGGGAGCTGTTTTTT. The full variable domain, rest sourced from reference TRBV28 and TRBJ2-2, is DVKVTQSSRYLVKRTGEKVFLECVQDMDHENMFWYRQDPGLGLRLIYFSYDVKMKEKGDIPEGYSVSREKKERFSLILESASTNQTSMYLCASSLGTRDTGELFFGEGSRLTVL.

This clone was counted only a few times. This chain connects TRBV7-3 to TRBJ2-2, with no clear D. The CDR3 is 15 amino acids. From germline, CDR1 is SGHTA and CDR2 FQGTGA. Trimming stripped 5 bases from V and 0 bases from J, with 10 bases between. In DNA, the CDR3 is TGTGCCAGCAGCCGGAACTCCGCGAACACCGGGGAGCTGTTTTTT. Amino acids: CASSRNSANTGELFF.

A single count supports this clone. J is TRBJ1-6 and V is TRBV18; 7 positions match TRBD1. CDR1 KGHSH and CDR2 LQKENI come from the germline V gene. The CDR3 spans 14 residues. J gave up 3 bases and V 5 bases, and 1 base lay outside the gene matches. In nucleotides, the CDR3 is TGTGCCAGCTCAGGGGACAGCTATAATTCACCCCTCCACTTT. Its protein product is CASSGDSYNSPLHF.

This sequence joins TRBV30 and TRBJ1-1; D gene ambiguous. From germline, CDR1 is GTSNPN and CDR2 SVGIG (reference sequence). The V end lost 1 base, the J end lost 1 base, and 7 bases lay between the germline ends. The CDR3 loop spans 13 amino acids. This CDR3 is CAWSEQSNTEAFF. The CDR3 bases are TGTGCCTGGAGTGAACAGTCGAACACTGAAGCTTTCTTT.

This rearrangement joins TRBV19 to TRBJ2-1; 9 bases line up with TRBD1. Germline lookup yields CDR1 LNHDA and CDR2 SQIVND (reference sequence). This CDR3 has 18 residues. J gave up 0 bases and V 6 bases, and 12 bases lay outside the gene matches. The CDR3 region has the DNA TGTGCCAGTAGGCCCAGGTCGGGACAGGGTAGCTCCTACAATGAGCAGTTCTTC. It codes for CASRPRSGQGSSYNEQFF. Combining the CDR3 with reference TRBV19 and TRBJ2-1 gives the whole variable domain DGGITQSPKYLFRKEGQNVTLSCEQNLNHDAMYWYRQDPGQGLRLIYYSQIVNDFQKGDIAEGYSVSREKKESFPLTVTSAQKNPTAFYLCASRPRSGQGSSYNEQFFGPGTRLTVL.

V and J are TRBV6-1 and TRBJ2-1; 8 bases map to TRBD2. The V and J ends lost 1 base and 8 bases, in that order; junction bases with no gene match: 10. Germline V gene data show CDR1 as MNHNS and CDR2 as SASEGT. This CDR3 region has 16 residues. This CDR3 reads CASSEVGTGGLDEQFF. CDR3 DNA: TGTGCCAGCAGTGAAGTCGGAACGGGAGGGTTGGATGAGCAGTTCTTC.

The chain links TRBV5-1 to TRBJ2-2; D is possibly TRBD1 or TRBD2 (5 bases each). Trimming removed 3 bases from V and 5 bases from J, with 20 bases in between. The CDR3 spans 17 residues. The germline V gene has CDR1 SGHRS and CDR2 YFSETQ. This chain's CDR3 is CASSSPGAGVRTGELFF. DNA for the CDR3: TGCGCCAGCAGCTCCCCCGGGGCCGGGGTTCGGACCGGGGAGCTGTTTTTT.

The chain has TRBV4-2 and TRBJ2-5; D is ambiguous. Germline values: CDR1 LGHNA, CDR2 YNFKEQ. The CDR3 sequence is 13 residues long. V lost 3 bases to trimming and J lost 5 bases, with 10 bases between them. CDR3 amino acids: CASSQVGRETQYF. CDR3 nucleotides: TGTGCCAGCAGCCAGGTGGGTCGGGAGACCCAGTACTTC.

This clone appeared once. This chain links TRBV18 with TRBJ1-5, with 7 bases fitting TRBD1. J lost 8 bases, V lost 2 bases, and 12 bases had no gene match. The CDR3 runs to 16 residues. Per germline, CDR1 KGHSH and CDR2 LQKENI. CDR3 in amino acids: CASSPIAGGAVKPQHF. CDR3 sequence (DNA): TGTGCCAGCTCACCAATCGCAGGGGGGGCCGTGAAGCCCCAGCATTTT.

The gene calls are TRBV7-6 and TRBJ2-6; no definite D call. Trimming removed 0 bases from V and 0 bases from J, with 0 bases in between. Germline CDR1 is SGHVS and CDR2 is FNYEAQ. The CDR3 is made up of 14 amino acids. The CDR3 sequence is CASSLASGANVLTF. CDR3 nucleotide sequence: TGTGCCAGCAGCTTAGCCTCTGGGGCCAACGTCCTGACTTTC.

The rearrangement uses TRBV6-5 and TRBJ1-2; 7 bases agree with TRBD1. The CDR3 sequence is 15 residues long. The junction had 6 bases not matched to a gene; V was cut back by 5 bases and J by 0 bases. The germline gives CDR1 MNHEY, CDR2 SVGAGI. The CDR3 bases are TGTGCCAGCAGTCCGCAGACAGGGACTAACTATGGCTACACCTTC. As protein: CASSPQTGTNYGYTF.

In its sample, this clone is medium-sized. The chain joins TRBV7-2 to TRBJ2-5; D gene unclear. V lost 2 bases and J 5 bases, leaving 9 bases between the germline ends. The CDR3 totals 13 residues. CDR1 is SGHTA and CDR2 is FQGNSA in the germline V gene. The CDR3 nucleotides are TGTGCCAGCAGCTTAAGCCTAGGGGAGACCCAGTACTTC. Translated, it gives CASSLSLGETQYF.

V gene TRBV28 combines with J gene TRBJ2-7, with TRBD1 as a possible D gene (5 bases). Germline V gene sequence: CDR1 MDHEN, CDR2 SYDVKM. This CDR3 contains 14 residues. V lost 5 bases and J lost 0, with 11 bases in between. Here the CDR3 DNA reads TGTGCCAGCAGTCCAACAGGTCTCTCCTACGAGCAGTACTTC. Translated, it gives CASSPTGLSYEQYF.

The chain links TRBV27 to TRBJ1-2; D unresolved. The CDR3 covers 14 residues. V was pared by 0 bases and J by 6 bases, with 11 bases between. The germline CDR1 and CDR2 sequences are MNHEY and SMNVEV (reference sequence). The CDR3 coding sequence is TGTGCCAGCAGTTTATCGGTCCAAGTACATGGCTACACCTTC. This gives the protein CASSLSVQVHGYTF.

The J gene is TRBJ1-1, the V gene TRBV18; D uncertain. Trimming removed 1 base from V and 8 bases from J, with 11 bases in between. The CDR3 runs to 13 residues. The germline V gene encodes CDR1 KGHSH and CDR2 LQKENI. The CDR3 loop is CASSPLSGDEAFF. CDR3 nucleotide sequence: TGTGCCAGCTCACCACTGTCGGGCGACGAAGCTTTCTTT.

This clone was detected a few times. The V call is TRBV6-6, the J call TRBJ2-3; D unclear. This CDR3 is built from 14 residues. Germline V lookup: CDR1 MNHNY, CDR2 SVGAGI (reference sequence). Trimming pared 2 bases from V and 2 bases from J, leaving 8 bases between. The CDR3 region is CASSYVSATDTQYF. CDR3 DNA sequence: TGTGCCAGCAGTTACGTATCCGCCACAGATACGCAGTATTTT.

The chain couples TRBV6-5 to TRBJ2-3; 14 positions agree with TRBD2. This CDR3 is 14 amino acids long. Looked up from germline, CDR1 is MNHEY and CDR2 is SVGAGI. V gave up 6 bases and J gave up 8 bases; unmatched junction bases: 4. The CDR3 nucleotides read TGTGCCAGCAGAAGACTAGCGGGAGGGCCTACGCAGTATTTT. Translation gives CASRRLAGGPTQYF.

This clone was counted a few times. The J gene is TRBJ2-7, the V gene TRBV7-2, with 14 bases fitting TRBD2. The germline gives CDR1 SGHTA, CDR2 FQGNSA. The junction had 3 bases not matched to a gene; V was cut back by 3 bases and J by 8 bases. The CDR3 spans 14 residues. Written as DNA, the CDR3 is TGTGCCAGCAGCTTCGGGACTAGCGGGAGCAAGCAGTACTTC. Amino acids: CASSFGTSGSKQYF.

This clone has only one observation. The J gene is TRBJ1-1, the V gene TRBV2; TRBD1 matches 9 bases. The V gene end was trimmed by 6 bases and the J gene end by 4 bases; junction bases not matched to a gene: 9. The CDR3 has 15 residues. Germline V lookup: CDR1 SNHLY, CDR2 FYNNEI. This CDR3 reads CASSALGQGSTEAFF. The CDR3 DNA follows: TGTGCCAGCAGCGCTCTGGGACAGGGATCCACTGAAGCTTTCTTT.

J is TRBJ2-6 and V is TRBV28; D gene ambiguous. The germline V and J ends were trimmed by 7 bases and 8 bases, with 9 bases remaining between them. The length of the CDR3 is 12 residues. CDR1 and CDR2 (germline): MDHEN, SYDVKM. In DNA, the CDR3 is TGTGCCAGCAAGGACGGACCCAACGTCCTGACTTTC. Residues: CASKDGPNVLTF.

The V and J genes are TRBV6-1 and TRBJ1-2; D remains unclear. Trimming took off 2 bases at V and 4 bases at J, with 14 bases between the two ends. Germline values: CDR1 MNHNS, CDR2 SASEGT. The CDR3 covers 15 residues. CDR3 loop: CASSESGEVGYGYTF. For the CDR3, the DNA is TGTGCCAGCAGTGAAAGTGGTGAAGTAGGCTATGGCTACACCTTC.

V and J are TRBV6-1 and TRBJ2-1, with TRBD1 matching 12 bases. J lost 9 bases, V lost 4 bases, and 7 bases had no gene match. The CDR3 length is 15 residues. CDR1 and CDR2 (germline): MNHNS, SASEGT. The CDR3 is CASSVWGQGAGEQFF. CDR3 sequence (DNA): TGTGCCAGCAGTGTTTGGGGACAGGGGGCGGGTGAGCAGTTCTTC.

The chain is built from TRBV27 and TRBJ2-6; TRBD2 matches 8 bases. J lost 2 bases, V lost 7 bases, and 7 bases had no gene match. Germline V CDR1 and CDR2: MNHEY, SMNVEV (reference sequence). CDR3 length: 16 amino acids. As DNA, the CDR3 is TGTGCCAGCAATTCCGCGGGGGGCCCTGGGGCCAACGTCCTGACTTTC. It codes for CASNSAGGPGANVLTF.

This chain connects TRBV6-5 to TRBJ2-3; maybe TRBD2 (5 bases). The ends were cut back, 4 bases at V and 2 bases at J, with 13 bases in the middle. CDR3 length: 15 residues. Germline CDR1 and CDR2: MNHEY and SVGAGI. Here the CDR3 reads CASSLNNGNTDTQYF. The CDR3 DNA is TGTGCCAGCAGTTTGAACAACGGGAACACAGATACGCAGTATTTT.